The clone carrying this TCR beta chain appeared a few times. This table comes from immunoSEQ multiplex PCR, and its TCRdb copy is limited to in-frame clones, with some not included. The repertoire holds a few hundred thousand clones, with 84% as singletons. The CDR3 covers 17 residues. Deletions cut 4 bases from V and 1 base from J, with 14 bases between. Germline CDR1 and CDR2: MGHRA and YSYEKL. The data belong to a study of blood T cell repertoires in COVID-19. Study-wide context: Samples taken during acute and convalescent COVID-19 were collected in the United States, Italy and Spain.

The chain employs TRBV4-1 and TRBJ2-6, with a weak D call TRBD2 (5 bases). This TCR derives from a person aged 70 to 85 with COVID-19, enrolled during active disease. The sequenced sample consisted of peripheral blood. The CDR3 sequence: CASSPVVSGSGANVLTF. For the CDR3, the DNA is TGCGCCAGCAGCCCCGTTGTGTCGGGGTCTGGGGCCAACGTCCTGACTTTC.